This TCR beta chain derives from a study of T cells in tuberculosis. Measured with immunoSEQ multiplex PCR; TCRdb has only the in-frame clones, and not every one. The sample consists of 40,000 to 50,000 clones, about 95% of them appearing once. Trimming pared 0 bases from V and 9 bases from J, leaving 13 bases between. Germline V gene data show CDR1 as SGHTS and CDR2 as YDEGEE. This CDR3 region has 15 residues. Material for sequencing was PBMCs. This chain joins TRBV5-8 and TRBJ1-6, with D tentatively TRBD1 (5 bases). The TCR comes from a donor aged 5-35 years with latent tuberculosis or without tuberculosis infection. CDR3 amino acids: CASSLAGTSPSPLHF. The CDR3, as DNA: TGTGCCAGCAGCTTGGCCGGGACTAGTCCTTCACCCCTCCACTTT.